Following are 7 T cell receptor beta chains from one sample sequenced in a study of blood T cell repertoires in COVID-19. Data came from immunoSEQ multiplex PCR; TCRdb stores just in-frame clones and leaves some out. The sample lists more than 150,000 clones, around 85% seen once, with around 10% in the top ten. Material for sequencing was peripheral blood. Receptors were obtained from a woman at least 80 years old with acute or convalescent COVID-19.

CDR3 in amino acids: CASSFDTPEGTEAFF. DNA of the CDR3: TGTGCCAGCTCGTTTGATACACCTGAGGGAACTGAAGCTTTCTTT. V and J are TRBV18 and TRBJ1-1; D not certain. The CDR3 extends over 15 amino acids. Germline V lookup: CDR1 KGHSH, CDR2 LQKENI. V shed 6 bases and J shed 5 bases, with 19 bases lying between them.

The V gene is TRBV7-8, the J gene TRBJ1-2; D is ambiguous. The CDR3 sequence is 12 residues long. Germline-derived CDR1 and CDR2 are SGHVS and FQNEAQ. Trimming took off 2 bases at V and 2 bases at J, with 3 bases between the two ends. In DNA, the CDR3 is TGTGCCAGCAGCTTACGGAACTATGGCTACACCTTC. Encoded protein: CASSLRNYGYTF. The whole variable domain, filled in from reference TRBV7-8 and TRBJ1-2, reads GAGVSQSPRYKVAKRGQDVALRCDPISGHVSLFWYQQALGQGPEFLTYFQNEAQLDKSGLPSDRFFAERPEGSVSTLKIQRTQQEDSAVYLCASSLRNYGYTFGSGTRLTVV.

A single count supports this clone. The chain is built from TRBV19 and TRBJ2-5, with 13 positions matching TRBD2. The trim removed 2 bases at V and 2 bases at J, leaving 2 bases unmatched. The germline V gene encodes CDR1 LNHDA and CDR2 SQIVND (reference sequence). The CDR3 is made up of 16 amino acids. The CDR3 coding sequence is TGTGCCAGTAGTATACCGGGACTAGCGGGGCAAGAGACCCAGTACTTC. It encodes CASSIPGLAGQETQYF. The full variable domain, completed using reference TRBV19 and TRBJ2-5, is DGGITQSPKYLFRKEGQNVTLSCEQNLNHDAMYWYRQDPGQGLRLIYYSQIVNDFQKGDIAEGYSVSREKKESFPLTVTSAQKNPTAFYLCASSIPGLAGQETQYFGPGTRLLVL.

The chain couples TRBV6-5 to TRBJ2-2; 8 positions agree with TRBD2. Trimming removed 6 bases from V and 6 bases from J; junction bases left unmatched: 9. Per the germline V gene, CDR1 is MNHEY and CDR2 is SVGAGI. This CDR3 has 15 residues. CDR3 nucleotide sequence: TGTGCCAGCAGGCCGGGACTAGTCTTTTCCGGGGAGCTGTTTTTT. Translating it yields CASRPGLVFSGELFF.

As regards this clone: At one of its ends the junction is not consistent with the germline gene, which may arise from a read error. V and J are TRBV6-5 and TRBJ1-1, with D perhaps matching TRBD1 (5 bases). This CDR3 region has 10 residues. CDR1 and CDR2 (germline): MNHEY, SVGAGI. The CDR3: CASIFRRASF. In DNA, the CDR3 is TGTGCCAGCATCTTCCGCAGGGCATCCTTT.

This sequence joins TRBV3-1 (or the pseudogene TRBV3-2) and TRBJ2-1, with D perhaps matching TRBD1 (7 bases). The CDR3 is made up of 13 amino acids. V was clipped by 1 base and J by 12 bases, with 13 bases between them. Germline assignment: CDR1 LGHDT and CDR2 YNNKEL (reference sequence). CDR3 bases: TGTGCCAGCAGCCAAGCAGGGGGGAGTTGGCAGTTCTTC. Encoded protein: CASSQAGGSWQFF.

In this sample, this clone turned up a few times. The chain uses TRBV4-3 and TRBJ1-5; the D gene is possibly TRBD1 (6 bases). V was shortened by 1 base and J by 4 bases, with 20 bases between the two germline ends. Germline CDR1 and CDR2: LGHNA and YSLEER. The CDR3 runs 18 residues. CDR3 DNA: TGCGCCAGCAGCCAAGGGTTCGGCAGGGGAGGGTGGAATCAGCCCCAGCATTTT. Amino acids: CASSQGFGRGGWNQPQHF.